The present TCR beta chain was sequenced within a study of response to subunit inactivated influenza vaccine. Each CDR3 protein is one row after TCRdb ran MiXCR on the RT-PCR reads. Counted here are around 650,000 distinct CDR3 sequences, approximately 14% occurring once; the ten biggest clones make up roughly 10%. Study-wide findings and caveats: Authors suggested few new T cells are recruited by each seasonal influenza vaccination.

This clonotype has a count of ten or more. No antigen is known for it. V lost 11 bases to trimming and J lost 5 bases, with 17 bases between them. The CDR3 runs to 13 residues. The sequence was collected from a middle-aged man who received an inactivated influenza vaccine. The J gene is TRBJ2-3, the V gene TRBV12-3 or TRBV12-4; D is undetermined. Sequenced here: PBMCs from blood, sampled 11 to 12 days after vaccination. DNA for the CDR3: TGTGCCTCCGCTTTGGATCGAGAAGATACGCAGTATTTT. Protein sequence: CASALDREDTQYF.